The 13 T cell receptor beta chains reported below all come from one sample, sequenced in a study of beta chain features in type 1 diabetes. Overall study findings and caveats: Type 1 diabetes patients had moderately but significantly shorter TCRB CDR3s in all four CD4+ subsets.

What was sequenced were expressed TCRB transcripts, since all of the isolated RNA had been reverse transcribed. Clones were sequenced by immunoSEQ multiplex PCR, and TCRdb holds only the in-frame ones, with some missing. The sample contains 150,000 to 200,000 clones, about 9% of which appear only once. No antigen has been assigned to these receptors. The sequencing sample was made of central memory CD4+ T cells from blood. The receptors shown here come from a woman aged 18 to 35 with type 1 diabetes.

This clone was found a few times. This chain joins TRBV5-6 and TRBJ2-7; 9 bases are a match to TRBD1. V was pared by 2 bases and J by 9 bases, with 18 bases of the junction left unmatched. The CDR3 length is 17 residues. Germline CDR1 SGHDT, CDR2 YYEEEE. CDR3 sequence: CASSLAGPGQGLARQYF. The CDR3 coding sequence is TGTGCCAGCAGCTTAGCTGGTCCGGGACAGGGACTGGCTAGGCAGTACTTC.

This clone was seen more than once but under ten times. The rearrangement joins TRBV18 to TRBJ2-1; TRBD2 is a possible D gene (6 bases). Germline values: CDR1 KGHSH, CDR2 LQKENI. The CDR3 has 12 residues. The V end lost 3 bases, the J end lost 7 bases, and 7 bases lay between the germline ends. This chain's CDR3 is CASSPGRNEQFF. The CDR3 DNA sequence: TGTGCCAGCTCACCCGGGAGAAATGAGCAGTTCTTC. Combining the CDR3 with reference TRBV18 and TRBJ2-1 gives the whole variable domain NAGVMQNPRHLVRRRGQEARLRCSPMKGHSHVYWYRQLPEEGLKFMVYLQKENIIDESGMPKERFSAEFPKEGPSILRIQQVVRGDSAAYFCASSPGRNEQFFGPGTRLTVL.

The chain uses TRBV7-8 and TRBJ2-7; 7 bases align to TRBD2. The V and J ends lost 1 base and 1 base, in that order; junction bases with no gene match: 4. The CDR3 extends over 15 amino acids. CDR1 is SGHVS and CDR2 is FQNEAQ in the germline V gene. This CDR3 is CASSLEGGGSYEQYF. The CDR3 nucleotides are TGTGCCAGCAGCTTAGAGGGCGGGGGTTCCTACGAGCAGTACTTC.

This clone turned up a few times. The rearrangement uses TRBV5-4 and TRBJ1-1; 11 bases line up with TRBD1. The germline V gene has CDR1 SGHNT and CDR2 YYREEE (reference sequence). J gave up 3 bases and V 4 bases, and 5 bases lay outside the gene matches. There are 15 residues in the CDR3. This chain's CDR3 is CASSPPGQGDTEAFF. CDR3 sequence (DNA): TGTGCCAGCAGCCCGCCGGGACAGGGGGACACTGAAGCTTTCTTT.

This clone was seen more than once but under ten times. V gene TRBV4-3 combines with J gene TRBJ2-2; 11 bases are shared with TRBD2. After removal of 4 bases from V and 6 bases from J, the junction contained 7 bases not matched to a gene. The CDR3 is made up of 16 amino acids. CDR1 LGHNA and CDR2 YSLEER come from the germline V gene. CDR3 nucleotides: TGCGCCAGCAGCCCCGCCCTACTAGCGGGGGCCGGGGAGCTGTTTTTT. Its translation is CASSPALLAGAGELFF.

This clone was detected only a few times. This sequence joins TRBV15 and TRBJ2-1; a weak D match, TRBD1 (6 bases). Germline V gives CDR1 LNHNV, CDR2 YYDKDF (reference sequence). CDR3 length: 14 amino acids. V was cut by 3 bases and J by 2 bases, with 8 bases left in between. The CDR3 spells CATSRTGAYNEQFF. Written as DNA, the CDR3 is TGTGCCACCAGCAGGACAGGAGCCTACAATGAGCAGTTCTTC.

The J gene is TRBJ1-6, the V gene TRBV9; D gene unclear. The CDR3 runs to 15 residues. CDR1 SGDLS and CDR2 YYNGEE come from the germline V gene. V lost 1 base to trimming and J lost 10 bases, with 15 bases between them. DNA for the CDR3: TGTGCCAGCAGCGTAACCCCCGCTTCCGGGTCACCCCTCCACTTT. This gives the protein CASSVTPASGSPLHF.

This clone was recorded a few times. The rearrangement uses TRBV5-6 and TRBJ1-6; D perhaps matches TRBD1 (6 bases). This CDR3 contains 14 residues. V lost 2 bases and J lost 9, with 12 bases in between. Germline V CDR1 and CDR2: SGHDT, YYEEEE. The CDR3 DNA reads as TGTGCCAGCAGCTTTCGGGGGGCCGGTTCACCCCTCCACTTT. It encodes CASSFRGAGSPLHF. The full variable domain, rest sourced from reference TRBV5-6 and TRBJ1-6, is DAGVTQSPTHLIKTRGQQVTLRCSPKSGHDTVSWYQQALGQGPQFIFQYYEEEERQRGNFPDRFSGHQFPNYSSELNVNALLLGDSALYLCASSFRGAGSPLHFGNGTRLTVT.

The chain carries TRBV5-4 and TRBJ1-1; D is perhaps TRBD1 (6 bases). Germline loops: CDR1 SGHNT, CDR2 YYREEE (reference sequence). The CDR3 has 13 amino acids. The germline V and J ends were trimmed by 0 bases and 14 bases, with 17 bases remaining between them. CDR3 nucleotide sequence: TGTGCCAGCAGCTTGGAAGGGGCAGGGGCCGGGTTCTTT. As protein: CASSLEGAGAGFF.

This clone showed up just a few times. The chain combines TRBV10-3 with TRBJ2-4; D ambiguous. Germline CDR1 reads ENHRY; CDR2 reads SYGVKD. The CDR3 is 16 amino acids. V shed 0 bases and J shed 0 bases, with 9 bases lying between them. Written as DNA, the CDR3 is TGTGCCATCAGTGAGTCAGAGGCGCTAGCCAAAAACATTCAGTACTTC. As protein: CAISESEALAKNIQYF.

The sample holds a few counts of this clone. The V call is TRBV5-4, the J call TRBJ2-5; 8 nucleotides match TRBD1. Losses at the gene ends were 3 bases for V and 5 bases for J; bases not matched to a gene: 9. The germline CDR1 and CDR2 sequences are SGHNT and YYREEE (reference sequence). The CDR3 spans 15 residues. CDR3 protein: CASSSDRGSWETQYF. In DNA, the CDR3 is TGTGCCAGCAGCTCCGACAGGGGAAGTTGGGAGACCCAGTACTTC. The complete variable domain, with remaining parts taken from reference TRBV5-4 and TRBJ2-5, reads ETGVTQSPTHLIKTRGQQVTLRCSSQSGHNTVSWYQQALGQGPQFIFQYYREEENGRGNFPPRFSGLQFPNYSSELNVNALELDDSALYLCASSSDRGSWETQYFGPGTRLLVL.

The chain employs TRBV9 and TRBJ2-3, with TRBD2 identical over 11 bases. CDR1 and CDR2 (germline): SGDLS, YYNGEE. Trimming cost V 5 bases and J 6 bases; bases outside gene matches: 8. The CDR3 runs 15 residues. CDR3 bases: TGTGCCAGCAGACCTCCGGGACTAGCGGCGGATACGCAGTATTTT. This sequence encodes CASRPPGLAADTQYF. The full variable domain, rest sourced from reference TRBV9 and TRBJ2-3, is DSGVTQTPKHLITATGQRVTLRCSPRSGDLSVYWYQQSLDQGLQFLIQYYNGEERAKGNILERFSAQQFPDLHSELNLSSLELGDSALYFCASRPPGLAADTQYFGPGTRLTVL.

The chain uses TRBV11-2 and TRBJ2-7, with 7 bases lining up with TRBD2. This CDR3 has 15 amino acids. The germline CDR1 and CDR2 sequences are SGHAT and FQNNGV. V lost 6 bases and J lost 1; bases outside the gene matches: 9. In DNA form, the CDR3 reads TGTGCCAGCAGACTAGGCGCTAGCGGTTCCTACGAGCAGTACTTC. Translated, it gives CASRLGASGSYEQYF.